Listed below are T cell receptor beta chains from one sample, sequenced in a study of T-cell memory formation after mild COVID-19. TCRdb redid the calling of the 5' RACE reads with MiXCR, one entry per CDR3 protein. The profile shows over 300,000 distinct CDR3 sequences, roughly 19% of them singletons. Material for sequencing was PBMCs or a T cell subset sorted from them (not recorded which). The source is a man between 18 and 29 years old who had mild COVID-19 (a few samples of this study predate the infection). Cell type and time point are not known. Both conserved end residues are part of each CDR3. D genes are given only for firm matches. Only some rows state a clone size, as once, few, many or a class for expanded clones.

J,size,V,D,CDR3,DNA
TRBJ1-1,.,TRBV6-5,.,CASSYGTVGTEAFF,TGTGCCAGCAGTTACGGGACCGTGGGGACTGAAGCTTTCTTT
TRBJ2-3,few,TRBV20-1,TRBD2,CSASQLAGGSTDTQYF,TGCAGTGCTAGCCAACTAGCGGGGGGGAGCACAGATACGCAGTATTTT
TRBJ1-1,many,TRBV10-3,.,CAISEQIYKNTEAFF,TGTGCCATCAGTGAGCAAATCTACAAGAACACTGAAGCTTTCTTT
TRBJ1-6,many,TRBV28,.,CASSPRGSYNSPLHF,TGTGCCAGCAGCCCTCGGGGCTCCTATAATTCACCCCTCCACTTT
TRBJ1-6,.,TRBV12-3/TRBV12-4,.,CASSAQSSYNSPLHF,TGTGCCAGCAGTGCCCAGAGCTCCTATAATTCACCCCTCCACTTT
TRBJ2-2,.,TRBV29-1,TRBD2,CSVDGLAGANTGELFF,TGCAGCGTTGATGGGCTAGCGGGGGCCAACACCGGGGAGCTGTTTTTT
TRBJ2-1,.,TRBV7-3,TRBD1,CASAEGQGLSSYNEQFF,TGTGCCAGCGCTGAAGGACAGGGGCTGAGCTCCTACAATGAGCAGTTCTTC
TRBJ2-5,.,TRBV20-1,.,CSARYTGVRETQYF,TGCAGTGCTAGATACACGGGGGTACGGGAGACCCAGTACTTC
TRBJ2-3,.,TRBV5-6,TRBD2,CASWESGSGTDTQYF,TGTGCCAGCTGGGAGAGCGGGAGCGGCACAGATACGCAGTATTTT
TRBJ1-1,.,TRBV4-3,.,CASIQAQKGEAFF,TGCGCCAGCATCCAAGCCCAGAAGGGTGAAGCTTTCTTT
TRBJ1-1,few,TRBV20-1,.,CSARLATEAFF,TGCAGTGCTAGACTAGCCACTGAAGCTTTCTTT
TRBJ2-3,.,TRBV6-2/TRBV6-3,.,CASTHTSRTDTQYF,TGTGCCAGCACCCACACCTCGCGCACAGATACGCAGTATTTT
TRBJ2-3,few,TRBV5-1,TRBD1,CASSIGQGKDTQYF,TGCGCCAGCAGCATTGGACAGGGCAAGGATACGCAGTATTTT
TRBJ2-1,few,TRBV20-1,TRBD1,CSARSRDRAHNEQFF,TGCAGTGCTAGATCCCGGGACAGGGCCCACAATGAGCAGTTCTTC
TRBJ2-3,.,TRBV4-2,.,CASSQAVSDTQYF,TGTGCCAGCAGCCAAGCGGTGTCAGATACGCAGTATTTT
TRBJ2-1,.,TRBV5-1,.,CASSLLQVEEGNEQFF,TGCGCCAGCAGCTTGCTCCAAGTGGAGGAAGGCAATGAGCAGTTCTTC
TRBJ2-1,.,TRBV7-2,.,CASSLGRARRGEQFF,TGTGCCAGCAGCTTAGGTAGGGCGCGGAGGGGTGAGCAGTTCTTC
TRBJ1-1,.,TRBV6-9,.,CASLLGPGAPTEAFF,TGTGCCAGCCTCCTGGGTCCGGGAGCCCCCACTGAAGCTTTCTTT
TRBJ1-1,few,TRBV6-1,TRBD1,CASIGPGQETPMNTEAFF,TGTGCCAGCATTGGACCGGGACAGGAGACTCCTATGAACACTGAAGCTTTCTTT
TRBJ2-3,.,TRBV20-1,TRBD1,CSARAAGGSTDTQYF,TGCAGTGCTAGAGCGGCAGGGGGTAGCACAGATACGCAGTATTTT
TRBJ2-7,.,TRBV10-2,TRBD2,CASSSGGASKYEQYF,TGCGCCAGCTCTAGCGGGGGGGCTAGTAAGTACGAGCAGTACTTC
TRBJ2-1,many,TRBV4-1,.,CASSQERSVLNNEQFF,TGCGCCAGCAGCCAAGAACGTTCGGTACTGAACAATGAGCAGTTCTTC
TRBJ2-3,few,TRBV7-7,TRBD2,CASSPSRGGEGGTDTQYF,TGTGCCAGCAGCCCGTCCCGGGGAGGGGAAGGGGGCACAGATACGCAGTATTTT
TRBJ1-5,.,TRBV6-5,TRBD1,CASSYSGTGRQPQHF,TGTGCCAGCAGTTACTCGGGGACAGGGAGACAGCCCCAGCATTTT
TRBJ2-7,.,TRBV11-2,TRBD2,CASSGAGTSNYEQYF,TGTGCCAGCAGCGGCGCCGGGACTAGTAACTACGAGCAGTACTTC
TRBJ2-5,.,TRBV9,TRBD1,CASSTGQGTETQYF,TGTGCCAGCAGCACGGGACAGGGGACGGAGACCCAGTACTTC
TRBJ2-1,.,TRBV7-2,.,CASSLQVYNEQFF,TGTGCCAGCAGCTTACAGGTCTACAATGAGCAGTTCTTC
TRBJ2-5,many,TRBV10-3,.,CAISESEVGGQETQYF,TGTGCCATCAGTGAGTCGGAAGTTGGCGGACAAGAGACCCAGTACTTC